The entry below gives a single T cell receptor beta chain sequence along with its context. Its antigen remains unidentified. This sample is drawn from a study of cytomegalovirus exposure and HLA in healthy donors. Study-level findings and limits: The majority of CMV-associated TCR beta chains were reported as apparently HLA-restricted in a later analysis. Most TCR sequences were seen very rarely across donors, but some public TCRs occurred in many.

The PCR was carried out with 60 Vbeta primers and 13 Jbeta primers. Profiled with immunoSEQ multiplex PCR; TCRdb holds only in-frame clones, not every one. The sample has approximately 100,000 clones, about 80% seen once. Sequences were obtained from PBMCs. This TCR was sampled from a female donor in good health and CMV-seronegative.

The CDR3 region is CASSLGLRVSEGYTF. The CDR3 DNA is TGTGCCAGCAGCTTAGGTCTCAGGGTTTCGGAAGGCTACACCTTC. This rearrangement joins TRBV7-2 to TRBJ1-2, with D possibly being TRBD1 (5 bases). The germline V and J ends were trimmed by 1 base and 8 bases, with 17 bases remaining between them. This CDR3 has 15 amino acids. Germline values: CDR1 SGHTA, CDR2 FQGNSA. The full variable domain, in which reference TRBV7-2 and TRBJ1-2 provide the parts outside the CDR3, is GAGVSQSPSNKVTEKGKDVELRCDPISGHTALYWYRQSLGQGLEFLIYFQGNSAPDKSGLPSDRFSAERTGGSVSTLTIQRTQQEDSAVYLCASSLGLRVSEGYTFGSGTRLTVV.